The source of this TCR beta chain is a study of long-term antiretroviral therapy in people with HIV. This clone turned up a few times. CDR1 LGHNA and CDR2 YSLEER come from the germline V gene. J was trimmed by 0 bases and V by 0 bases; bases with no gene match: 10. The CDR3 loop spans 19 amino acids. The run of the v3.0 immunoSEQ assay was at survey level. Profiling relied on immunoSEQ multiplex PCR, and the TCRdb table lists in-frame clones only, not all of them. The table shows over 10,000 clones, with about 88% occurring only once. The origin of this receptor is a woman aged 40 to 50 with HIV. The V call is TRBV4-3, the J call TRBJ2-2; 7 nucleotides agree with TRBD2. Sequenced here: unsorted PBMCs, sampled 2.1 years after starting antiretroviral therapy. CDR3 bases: TGCGCCAGCAGCCAAGATCTTCTAGGGGAGGGCCCGAACACCGGGGAGCTGTTTTTT. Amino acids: CASSQDLLGEGPNTGELFF.